There are a few counts of the clone carrying this T cell receptor beta chain. The entry originates in a study of early T cells in non-severe SARS-CoV-2 infection. TCRdb passed the 5' RACE reads through MiXCR, listing each CDR3 protein once. The sample includes about 90,000 distinct CDR3 sequences, roughly 12% of them seen just once. The origin of this receptor is an adult who was a healthcare worker with PCR-confirmed SARS-CoV-2 infection or an uninfected control (not recorded which). Source: whole blood, taken at baseline.

The CDR3 sequence: CASIPGTGALNTEAFF. Here the CDR3 DNA reads TGTGCCAGCATCCCAGGGACAGGGGCCCTGAACACTGAAGCTTTCTTT. The chain employs TRBV6-6 and TRBJ1-1, with 10 bases identical to TRBD1. CDR1 and CDR2 (germline): MNHNY, SVGAGI (reference sequence). Trimming at V came to 7 bases and at J to 0 bases, leaving 8 bases not matched to a gene. CDR3 length: 16 residues.